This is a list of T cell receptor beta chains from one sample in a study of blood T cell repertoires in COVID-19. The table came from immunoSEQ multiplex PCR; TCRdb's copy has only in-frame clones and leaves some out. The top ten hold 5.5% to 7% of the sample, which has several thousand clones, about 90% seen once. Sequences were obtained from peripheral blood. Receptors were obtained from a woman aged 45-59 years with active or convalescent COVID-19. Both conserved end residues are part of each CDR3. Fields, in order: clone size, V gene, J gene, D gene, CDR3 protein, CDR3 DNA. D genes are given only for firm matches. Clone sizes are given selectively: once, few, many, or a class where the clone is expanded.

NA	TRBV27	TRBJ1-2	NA	CASSLYPGGYGYTF	TGTGCCAGCAGTTTATACCCGGGGGGCTATGGCTACACCTTC
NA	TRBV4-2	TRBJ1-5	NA	CASSQDRVSNQPQHF	TGTGCCAGCAGCCAAGATCGGGTTAGCAATCAGCCCCAGCATTTT
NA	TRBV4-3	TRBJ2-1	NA	CASSQDNAWQGTYNEQFF	TGCGCCAGCAGCCAAGATAACGCTTGGCAGGGCACCTACAATGAGCAGTTCTTC
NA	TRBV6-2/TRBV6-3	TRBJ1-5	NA	CASSYAGRSNQPQHF	TGTGCCAGCAGTTACGCTGGGAGGAGCAATCAGCCCCAGCATTTT
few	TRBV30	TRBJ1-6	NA	CASTTGLNSPLHF	TGTGCCTCGACCACAGGGCTTAATTCACCCCTCCACTTT
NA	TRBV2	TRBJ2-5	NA	CASTGMVATGETQYF	TGTGCCAGCACCGGGATGGTAGCTACCGGAGAGACCCAGTACTTC
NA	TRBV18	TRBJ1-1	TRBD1	CASSPGGAQGVEAFF	TGTGCCAGCTCACCTGGGGGGGCACAGGGGGTTGAAGCTTTCTTT
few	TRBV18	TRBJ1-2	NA	CASSPPGPENYGYTF	TGTGCCAGCTCACCACCGGGGCCAGAAAACTATGGCTACACCTTC
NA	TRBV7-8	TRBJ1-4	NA	CASSLNQGLGEKLFF	TGTGCCAGCAGCTTAAATCAGGGTTTAGGTGAAAAACTGTTTTTT
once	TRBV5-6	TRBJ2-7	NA	CASSSAGSEQYF	TGTGCCAGCAGCTCCGCAGGGTCCGAGCAGTACTTC
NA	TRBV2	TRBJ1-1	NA	CASSVSRAQAFF	TGTGCCAGCAGTGTGTCCAGGGCGCAAGCTTTCTTT
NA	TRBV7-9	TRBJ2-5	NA	CASSTYQETQYF	TGTGCCAGCAGCACATATCAAGAGACCCAGTACTTC
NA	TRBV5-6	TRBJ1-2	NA	CASSLDLGEIASGYTF	TGTGCCAGCAGCTTGGATCTAGGGGAAATTGCGTCTGGCTACACCTTC
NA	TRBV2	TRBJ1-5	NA	CASAGGNQPQHF	TGTGCTAGTGCGGGGGGCAATCAGCCCCAGCATTTT
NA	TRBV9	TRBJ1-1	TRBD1	CASSVGDRGSEAFF	TGTGCCAGCAGCGTAGGGGACAGGGGTTCCGAAGCTTTCTTT
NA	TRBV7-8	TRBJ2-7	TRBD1	CASSPPQGATYEQYF	TGTGCCAGCAGCCCCCCCCAGGGGGCGACCTACGAGCAGTACTTC
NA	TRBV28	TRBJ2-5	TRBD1	CASSFTQGDETQYF	TGTGCCAGCAGTTTTACACAGGGGGATGAGACCCAGTACTTC
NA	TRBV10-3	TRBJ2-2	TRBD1	CAISERGGQGVGELFF	TGTGCCATCAGTGAGCGCGGGGGACAGGGAGTCGGGGAGCTGTTTTTT
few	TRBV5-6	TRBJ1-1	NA	CASSLAWGGTEAFF	TGTGCCAGCAGCTTGGCCTGGGGGGGCACTGAAGCTTTCTTT
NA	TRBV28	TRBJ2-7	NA	CASSSPPAASYEQYF	TGTGCCAGCAGTTCGCCCCCAGCGGCCTCCTACGAGCAGTACTTC
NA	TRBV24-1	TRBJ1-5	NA	CATSEAASNQPQHF	TGTGCCACCAGTGAGGCGGCGAGCAATCAGCCCCAGCATTTT
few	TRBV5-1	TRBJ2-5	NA	CASHVDIGETQYF	TGCGCCAGCCATGTTGACATCGGAGAGACCCAGTACTTC
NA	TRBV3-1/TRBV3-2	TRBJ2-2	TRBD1	CASSQRRQGPGELFF	TGTGCCAGCAGCCAGCGCCGACAGGGGCCCGGGGAGCTGTTTTTT
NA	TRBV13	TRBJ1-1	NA	CASSLGGEATMNTEAFF	TGTGCCAGCAGCTTAGGGGGTGAGGCAACCATGAACACTGAAGCTTTCTTT
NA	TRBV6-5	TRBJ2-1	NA	CASRVGNEQFF	TGTGCCAGCCGGGTCGGCAATGAGCAGTTCTTC
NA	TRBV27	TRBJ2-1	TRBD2	CASSLDGLAAYNEQFF	TGTGCCAGCAGTTTAGATGGACTAGCGGCCTACAATGAGCAGTTCTTC
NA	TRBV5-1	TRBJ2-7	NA	CASSLDFRGKAYEQYF	TGCGCCAGCAGCTTGGACTTCCGGGGTAAGGCCTACGAGCAGTACTTC
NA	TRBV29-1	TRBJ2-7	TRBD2	CSVGGGTLLEQYF	TGCAGCGTGGGGGGGGGAACTCTCCTCGAGCAGTACTTC
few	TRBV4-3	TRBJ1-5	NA	CASSQGPPGASGQPQHF	TGCGCCAGCAGCCAAGGCCCGCCAGGGGCAAGCGGTCAGCCCCAGCATTTT
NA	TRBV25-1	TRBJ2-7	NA	CASSITYEQYF	TGTGCCAGCAGTATCACCTACGAGCAGTACTTC
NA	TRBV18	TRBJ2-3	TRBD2	CASSRGVADTQYF	TGTGCCAGCTCCCGGGGGGTCGCAGATACGCAGTATTTT
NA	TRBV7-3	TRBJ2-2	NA	CASSPEGLSGGELFF	TGTGCCAGCAGCCCCGAAGGACTCTCGGGCGGGGAGCTGTTTTTT
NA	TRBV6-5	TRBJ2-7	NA	CASTPPGRGAAEQYF	TGTGCCAGCACTCCCCCGGGCAGGGGAGCCGCCGAGCAGTACTTC
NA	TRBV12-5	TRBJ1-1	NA	CASGLARDYGVGTEAFF	TGTGCTAGTGGTTTAGCCCGAGACTACGGGGTAGGCACTGAAGCTTTCTTT
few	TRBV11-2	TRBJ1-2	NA	CASSRVGAGNYGYTF	TGTGCCAGCAGCCGTGTGGGGGCCGGTAACTATGGCTACACCTTC
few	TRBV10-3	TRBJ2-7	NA	CAIRHTGDSYEQYF	TGTGCCATCAGACATACAGGAGACTCCTACGAGCAGTACTTC
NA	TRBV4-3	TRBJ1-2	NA	CASSQEEGSGYGYTF	TGCGCCAGCAGCCAAGAGGAGGGGTCAGGGTATGGCTACACCTTC
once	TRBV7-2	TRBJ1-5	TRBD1	CASSFHSGGRNQPQHF	TGTGCCAGCAGCTTCCATTCAGGGGGCCGGAATCAGCCCCAGCATTTT
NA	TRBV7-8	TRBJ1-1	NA	CASSLARGGSTEAFF	TGTGCCAGCAGCTTAGCGCGTGGGGGGAGCACTGAAGCTTTCTTT
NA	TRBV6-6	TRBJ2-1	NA	CASKGPPYNEQFF	TGTGCCAGCAAGGGGCCCCCCTACAATGAGCAGTTCTTC
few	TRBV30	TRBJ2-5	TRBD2	CAWSRRGAQYKTQYF	TGTGCCTGGAGTCGGCGGGGGGCCCAGTACAAGACCCAGTACTTC
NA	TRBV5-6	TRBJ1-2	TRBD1	CASSLTGDLFYGYTF	TGTGCCAGCAGCTTGACAGGGGATCTCTTCTATGGCTACACCTTC
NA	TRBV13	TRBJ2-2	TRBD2	CASSEGLADRTGELFF	TGTGCCAGCAGCGAGGGACTAGCGGACCGAACCGGGGAGCTGTTTTTT
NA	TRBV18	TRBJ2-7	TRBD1	CASSVTGDYEQYF	TGTGCCAGCTCAGTGACAGGGGACTACGAGCAGTACTTC